A selection of T cell receptor beta chains follows, all from one sample in a study of T cell changes during pregnancy in multiple sclerosis. Measured with immunoSEQ multiplex PCR; TCRdb has only the in-frame clones, and not every one. The sample has 90,000 to 120,000 clones, roughly 90% seen once. Source: peripheral blood, taken in the third trimester of pregnancy. All receptors come from a female donor in good health, enrolled as a control in a pregnancy study. The CDR3 runs from the conserved cysteine through the conserved F or W. A D gene is named only where the DNA matches it firmly. The size entry is marked missing in some rows and otherwise reads once, few, many or a size class.

TRBV19,-,TRBJ2-1,-,CATFSYNEQFF,TGTGCCACCTTTTCCTACAATGAGCAGTTCTTC
TRBV9,-,TRBJ1-2,-,CASSAEQGFGYGYTF,TGTGCCAGCAGCGCCGAACAGGGATTTGGATATGGCTACACCTTC
TRBV9,TRBD2,TRBJ2-3,-,CASSVGGGTTDTQYF,TGTGCCAGCAGCGTCGGCGGGGGGACCACAGATACGCAGTATTTT
TRBV11-3,-,TRBJ2-7,-,CASSRIRQNYEQYF,TGTGCCAGCAGCCGAATAAGACAAAACTACGAGCAGTACTTC
TRBV6-5,TRBD1,TRBJ1-2,-,CASSQDRRFGYTF,TGTGCCAGCAGCCAGGACAGGCGGTTTGGCTACACCTTC
TRBV7-2,TRBD2,TRBJ2-5,-,CASSWGLAGETQYF,TGTGCCAGCAGCTGGGGACTAGCGGGTGAGACCCAGTACTTC
TRBV5-4,TRBD1,TRBJ1-2,-,CASSFGGQGIRYGYTF,TGTGCCAGCAGCTTTGGCGGACAGGGGATTCGGTATGGCTACACCTTC
TRBV30,TRBD1,TRBJ1-5,-,CAWKGGDGQPQHF,TGTGCCTGGAAAGGGGGCGACGGTCAGCCCCAGCATTTT
TRBV4-3,TRBD1,TRBJ1-1,-,CASSQVDRDRGEAFF,TGCGCCAGCAGCCAAGTCGACCGGGACAGGGGGGAAGCTTTCTTT
TRBV10-3,-,TRBJ1-2,-,CAISPGQQNGYTF,TGTGCCATCAGCCCTGGACAGCAGAATGGCTACACCTTC
TRBV19,-,TRBJ1-2,-,CASISSRGYTF,TGTGCCAGTATAAGCTCCCGCGGCTACACCTTC
TRBV6-6,-,TRBJ1-5,-,CASSYTQHF,TGTGCCAGCAGTTATACCCAGCATTTT
TRBV29-1,-,TRBJ1-2,-,CSVEDPANYGYTF,TGCAGCGTTGAAGACCCAGCTAACTATGGCTACACCTTC
TRBV7-2,-,TRBJ1-5,-,CASSLGVNQPQHF,TGTGCCAGCAGCTTAGGCGTCAATCAGCCCCAGCATTTT
TRBV7-6,-,TRBJ2-7,-,CASSLAGAGDSSYEQYF,TGTGCCAGCAGCTTAGCGGGGGCGGGAGATTCATCCTACGAGCAGTACTTC
TRBV19,-,TRBJ1-5,-,CASRGGGNQPQHF,TGTGCTTCAAGGGGTGGTGGCAATCAGCCCCAGCATTTT
TRBV5-4,-,TRBJ2-5,few,CASSFGQGKETQYF,TGTGCCAGCAGCTTCGGCCAGGGCAAAGAGACCCAGTACTTC
TRBV10-3,-,TRBJ1-2,-,CAIKNMDLWGQGGYTF,TGTGCCATCAAGAATATGGACCTCTGGGGGCAGGGGGGCTACACCTTC
TRBV18,-,TRBJ1-2,-,CASSPSQQGGNYGYTF,TGTGCCAGCTCACCATCCCAACAGGGTGGGAACTATGGCTACACCTTC
TRBV4-1,TRBD2,TRBJ2-5,-,CASSQVGGEETQYF,TGCGCCAGCAGCCAAGTGGGAGGGGAGGAGACCCAGTACTTC
TRBV18,-,TRBJ1-2,-,CASSPYPREGYGYTF,TGTGCCAGCTCACCGTATCCTCGGGAAGGCTATGGCTACACCTTC
TRBV6-5,TRBD1,TRBJ1-2,-,CASSSGTGSLGGYTF,TGTGCCAGCAGTTCCGGGACAGGATCCCTGGGGGGCTACACCTTC
TRBV7-8,-,TRBJ1-5,-,CASSKGRAGQPQHF,TGTGCCAGCAGCAAAGGCAGGGCAGGACAGCCCCAGCATTTT
TRBV19,-,TRBJ1-2,-,CASNRAGNYGYTF,TGTGCCAGTAACCGGGCAGGGAACTATGGCTACACCTTC
TRBV30,-,TRBJ2-1,-,CAYAVDQGNEQFF,TGTGCCTATGCCGTAGACCAGGGCAATGAGCAGTTCTTC
TRBV25-1,-,TRBJ2-7,once,CASSHTVGVLPYEQYF,TGTGCCAGCAGTCATACAGTGGGCGTTTTACCCTACGAGCAGTACTTC
TRBV7-3,-,TRBJ2-1,once,CASSPEGGGYNEQFF,TGTGCCAGCAGCCCGGAGGGGGGGGGATACAATGAGCAGTTCTTC
TRBV6-1,TRBD1,TRBJ1-2,-,CASSDPGQVNRKGYGYTF,TGTGCCAGCAGTGATCCGGGACAGGTAAATCGGAAGGGCTATGGCTACACCTTC
TRBV7-2,-,TRBJ1-5,-,CASSPDYSNQPQHF,TGTGCCAGCAGCCCAGATTATAGCAATCAGCCCCAGCATTTT
TRBV5-6,TRBD2,TRBJ2-2,-,CASRPGGRYTGELFF,TGTGCCAGCCGCCCCGGGGGGAGATACACCGGGGAGCTGTTTTTT
TRBV7-3,TRBD2,TRBJ2-3,-,CASSLNPAGASDTQYF,TGTGCCAGCAGCTTAAATCCAGCGGGGGCCTCAGATACGCAGTATTTT
TRBV11-2,TRBD1,TRBJ1-4,-,CASSLLRDREGKLFF,TGTGCCAGCAGCTTGTTGCGTGACAGGGAAGGAAAACTGTTTTTT
TRBV11-2,TRBD1,TRBJ2-1,few,CASSLRDSQFLFF,TGTGCCAGCAGCCTTAGGGACAGCCAGTTTTTATTCTTC
TRBV5-5,TRBD1,TRBJ1-1,-,CASTVPGQGNTEAFF,TGTGCCAGCACCGTCCCGGGACAGGGGAACACTGAAGCTTTCTTT
TRBV18,-,TRBJ2-7,-,CASSPTAGGPYEQYF,TGTGCCAGCTCACCCACGGCGGGCGGCCCCTACGAGCAGTACTTC
TRBV10-3,-,TRBJ2-2,-,CAIRPSTGELFF,TGTGCCATCAGGCCTAGCACCGGGGAGCTGTTTTTT
TRBV4-1,TRBD2,TRBJ2-7,-,CASSQGSGGGSYEQYF,TGCGCCAGCAGCCAAGGGAGCGGGGGGGGTTCCTACGAGCAGTACTTC
TRBV13,-,TRBJ1-1,-,CASSPPQGLNTEAFF,TGTGCCAGCAGCCCTCCACAGGGCCTGAACACTGAAGCTTTCTTT
TRBV11-3,-,TRBJ2-6,once,CASSLTAGANVLTF,TGTGCCAGCAGCTTAACGGCTGGGGCCAACGTCCTGACTTTC
TRBV5-6,-,TRBJ1-5,-,CASSLNGQPQHF,TGTGCCAGCAGCTTGAATGGCCAGCCCCAGCATTTT
TRBV19,-,TRBJ1-5,few,CASSSVGPQHF,TGTGCCAGTAGCAGCGTAGGGCCCCAGCATTTT
TRBV7-3,-,TRBJ1-1,-,CASSSSGRTEAFF,TGTGCCAGCAGCTCCAGCGGGCGGACTGAAGCTTTCTTT
TRBV9,TRBD1,TRBJ1-1,once,CASSVTGGMNTEAFF,TGTGCCAGCAGCGTAACAGGGGGCATGAACACTGAAGCTTTCTTT